A selection of T cell receptor beta chains follows, all from one sample in a study of shared clonotypes between healthy human individuals. Repertoires were generated with immunoSEQ multiplex PCR, while TCRdb's copy carries only in-frame clones and drops some. In the table there are about 490,000 clones, 70% to 85% of which are singletons. The material sequenced was PBMCs. The receptors come from a middle-aged woman in good health. Some clones in this sample may be carry-over from other donors' samples. The CDR3 runs from the conserved cysteine through the conserved F or W. D genes are given only for firm matches. Size values are once, few and many counts, or a class for expanded clones, and some rows have none.

j_gene | v_gene | d_gene | abundance | CDR3aa | CDR3nt
TRBJ2-4 | TRBV6-6 | NA | NA | CASSYEWNIQYF | TGTGCCAGCAGTTATGAATGGAACATTCAGTACTTC
TRBJ2-5 | TRBV7-8 | NA | NA | CASSLGGSETQYF | TGTGCCAGCAGCTTAGGCGGATCTGAGACCCAGTACTTC
TRBJ2-1 | TRBV7-3 | TRBD2 | few | CASSPISTSGRPRSSYNEQFF | TGTGCCAGCAGCCCAATATCGACTAGCGGGAGACCTAGAAGTTCCTACAATGAGCAGTTCTTC
TRBJ2-1 | TRBV6-5 | TRBD2 | NA | CASSLGLAGVRNEQFF | TGTGCCAGCAGTTTGGGACTAGCGGGGGTTAGGAATGAGCAGTTCTTC
TRBJ2-5 | TRBV14 | NA | few | CASSQELYQETQYF | TGTGCCAGCAGCCAAGAGTTGTACCAAGAGACCCAGTACTTC
TRBJ2-1 | TRBV5-1 | TRBD2 | once | CASSPGTSGRNEQFF | TGCGCCAGCAGCCCCGGGACTAGCGGGAGAAATGAGCAGTTCTTC
TRBJ1-3 | TRBV6-6 | TRBD1 | once | CASRPGGENTIYF | TGTGCCAGCAGGCCAGGGGGCGAGAACACCATATATTTT
TRBJ1-1 | TRBV27 | TRBD1 | NA | CASSFRTGFDTEAFF | TGTGCCAGCAGTTTCCGGACAGGGTTCGACACTGAAGCTTTCTTT
TRBJ1-1 | TRBV5-5 | TRBD1 | few | CASSRTGTEDKAFF | TGTGCCAGCAGCAGGACAGGCACCGAAGATAAGGCTTTCTTT
TRBJ1-4 | TRBV28 | NA | NA | CASSLQGRGDEKLFF | TGTGCCAGCAGTTTACAGGGCAGGGGAGATGAAAAACTGTTTTTT
TRBJ2-7 | TRBV28 | NA | NA | CASSFSRGTYEQYF | TGTGCCAGCAGTTTCAGTAGGGGGACCTACGAGCAGTACTTC
TRBJ1-3 | TRBV5-6 | NA | NA | CASSPSGAISGNTIYF | TGTGCCAGCAGCCCGTCGGGGGCGATCTCTGGAAACACCATATATTTT
TRBJ2-5 | TRBV7-1 | NA | once | CASSLNPRETQYF | TGTGCCAGCAGCTTAAATCCCCGGGAGACCCAGTACTTC
TRBJ2-2 | TRBV2 | TRBD1 | NA | CASSGTGLSTGELFF | TGTGCCAGCAGTGGGACAGGGTTGTCCACCGGGGAGCTGTTTTTT
TRBJ1-5 | TRBV27 | NA | NA | CASRLRGSGQPQHF | TGTGCCAGCAGATTACGGGGCTCGGGTCAGCCCCAGCATTTT